The 10 T cell receptor beta chains presented below share a single source sample, sequenced in a study of T cell changes during pregnancy in multiple sclerosis. Assay used: immunoSEQ multiplex PCR; TCRdb lists only in-frame clones, some missing. This repertoire shows about 38,000 clones, approximately 93% found once; its top ten account for about 8%. This specimen consisted of CD8+ T cells from peripheral blood mononuclear cells, obtained in the third trimester of pregnancy. The receptors were sampled from a female donor with multiple sclerosis, enrolled in a pregnancy study.

This clone was observed a single time. The rearrangement links TRBV4-2 to TRBJ2-3; tentative D call: TRBD2 (6 bases). V was clipped by 1 base and J by 6 bases, with 11 bases between them. CDR1 is LGHNA, CDR2 YNFKEQ, per germline. This CDR3 has 14 amino acids. CDR3: CASSQGLESDTQYF. In DNA, the CDR3 is TGTGCCAGCAGCCAAGGACTAGAGTCCGATACGCAGTATTTT.

This chain connects TRBV5-1 to TRBJ2-1, with D maybe TRBD2 (5 bases). Between the trimmed V and J ends, which lost 9 bases and 8 bases, there was a span of 18 bases. From germline, CDR1 is SGHRS and CDR2 YFSETQ. The CDR3 runs 13 residues. CDR3 loop: CATSAPGSDEQFF. Here the CDR3 DNA reads TGCGCCACCTCCGCTCCTGGTAGCGATGAGCAGTTCTTC.

This chain connects TRBV2 to TRBJ2-7, with D maybe TRBD2 (5 bases). V dropped 11 bases and J dropped 2 bases, with 13 bases sitting between them. The CDR3 spans 12 residues. CDR1 is SNHLY, CDR2 FYNNEI, per germline. The CDR3 coding sequence is TGTGCCGGTTCGGACGGGACCTACGAGCAGTACTTC. Translation: CAGSDGTYEQYF.

The chain links TRBV7-2 to TRBJ1-2; D is perhaps TRBD1 (5 bases). Germline CDR1 reads SGHTA; CDR2 reads FQGNSA. Trimming stripped 5 bases from V and 8 bases from J, with 15 bases between. This CDR3 region has 13 residues. The CDR3 reads CASSPQGAEGYTF. Here the CDR3 DNA reads TGTGCCAGCAGCCCGCAAGGGGCGGAGGGCTACACCTTC.

The J gene is TRBJ2-3, the V gene TRBV7-6; 8 positions match TRBD1. CDR3 length: 15 amino acids. V lost 3 bases, J lost 5 bases, and 7 bases stayed unmatched. The germline CDR1 and CDR2 sequences are SGHVS and FNYEAQ. CDR3 coding DNA: TGTGCCAGCAGCTTGACAGGGGCCTTGGGAGATACGCAGTATTTT. This sequence encodes CASSLTGALGDTQYF.

CDR3 nucleotides: TGTGCCAGCAGTGAGAGTTTCCCGGTTGAGGGCTACACCTTC. Protein product: CASSESFPVEGYTF. The chain recombines TRBV2 with TRBJ1-2, with D hard to call. The V and J ends lost 3 bases and 8 bases respectively, with 16 bases between them. The CDR3 is 14 residues long. Germline CDR1 SNHLY, CDR2 FYNNEI.

This clone was counted once. The rearrangement joins TRBV7-3 to TRBJ2-3; D uncertain. This CDR3 is 13 amino acids long. The germline V gene has CDR1 SGHTA and CDR2 FQGTGA. Trimming stripped 5 bases from V and 2 bases from J, with 8 bases between. The CDR3 coding sequence is TGTGCCAGCAGCACCGACAACACAGATACGCAGTATTTT. Translated: CASSTDNTDTQYF. The full variable domain, completed using reference TRBV7-3 and TRBJ2-3, is GAGVSQTPSNKVTEKGKYVELRCDPISGHTALYWYRQSLGQGPEFLIYFQGTGAADDSGLPNDRFFAVRPEGSVSTLKIQRTERGDSAVYLCASSTDNTDTQYFGPGTRLTVL.

The rearrangement links TRBV29-1 to TRBJ1-2; D is undetermined. The germline CDR1 and CDR2 sequences are SQVTM and ANQGSEA. There are 14 residues in the CDR3. Trimming removed 3 bases from V and 2 bases from J, with 13 bases in between. The CDR3 DNA follows: TGCAGCGTTGATTCAAGCGGACCCAACTATGGCTACACCTTC. Translation gives CSVDSSGPNYGYTF.

The chain couples TRBV29-1 to TRBJ1-1, with 11 positions matching TRBD1. The CDR3 sequence is 13 residues long. Trimming took 6 bases from V and 6 from J; bases not matched to a gene: 6. Germline CDR1 SQVTM, CDR2 ANQGSEA. The CDR3 sequence is CSVMGQGDPEAFF. DNA of the CDR3: TGCAGCGTCATGGGACAGGGGGACCCTGAAGCTTTCTTT. Supplemented by reference TRBV29-1 and TRBJ1-1, the full variable domain reads SAVISQKPSRDICQRGTSLTIQCQVDSQVTMMFWYRQQPGQSLTLIATANQGSEATYESGFVIDKFPISRPNLTFSTLTVSNMSPEDSSIYLCSVMGQGDPEAFFGQGTRLTVV.

J is TRBJ1-4 and V is TRBV15, with D possibly TRBD1 on 5 matching bases. Per germline, CDR1 LNHNV and CDR2 YYDKDF (reference sequence). V lost 6 bases to trimming and J lost 7 bases, with 15 bases between them. The CDR3 contains 14 residues. CDR3 protein: CATRKDAGGEKLFF. CDR3 DNA sequence: TGTGCCACCAGGAAGGACGCCGGGGGTGAAAAACTGTTTTTT.